The T cell receptor (beta chain) under discussion was sequenced for a study of T cells in localized non-small cell lung cancer. Study-wide findings and caveats: Paired adjacent lung recovered a median approximately 62 of the top 100 tumor clones.

On this clone: As yet, its antigen is unknown.

CDR3 length: 13 amino acids. Trimming removed 1 base from V and 6 bases from J, with 7 bases in between. Germline V CDR1 and CDR2: SGHVS, FNYEAQ. The data were produced by immunoSEQ multiplex PCR, yet TCRdb's version contains in-frame clones alone and is incomplete. The sample lists approximately 100,000 clones, approximately 91% occurring once. This rearrangement joins TRBV7-6 to TRBJ1-5; D call uncertain. Sample: PBMCs, taken before any cancer treatment. The clonotype comes from a woman between 35 and 75 years old with stage II squamous cell lung carcinoma. CDR3 DNA: TGTGCCAGCAGCTTAGGATTTACTCAGCCCCAGCATTTT. Translated, it gives CASSLGFTQPQHF.